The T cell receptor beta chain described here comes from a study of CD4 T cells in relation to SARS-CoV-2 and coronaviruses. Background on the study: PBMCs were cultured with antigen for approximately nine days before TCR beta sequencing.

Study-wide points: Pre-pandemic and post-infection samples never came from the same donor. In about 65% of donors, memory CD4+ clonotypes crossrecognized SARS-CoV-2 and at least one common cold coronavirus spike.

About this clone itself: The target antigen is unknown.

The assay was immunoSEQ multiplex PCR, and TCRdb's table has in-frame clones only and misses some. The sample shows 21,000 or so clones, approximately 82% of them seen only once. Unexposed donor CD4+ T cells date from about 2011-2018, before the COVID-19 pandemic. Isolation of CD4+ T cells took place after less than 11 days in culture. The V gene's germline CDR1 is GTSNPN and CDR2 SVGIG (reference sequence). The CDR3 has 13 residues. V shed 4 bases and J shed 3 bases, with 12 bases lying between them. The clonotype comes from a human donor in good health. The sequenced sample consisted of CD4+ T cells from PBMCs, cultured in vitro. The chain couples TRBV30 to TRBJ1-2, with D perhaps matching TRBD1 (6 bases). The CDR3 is CAWMPRTDYGYTF. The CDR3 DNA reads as TGTGCCTGGATGCCCCGGACAGACTATGGCTACACCTTC.